Listed below are T cell receptor beta chains from one sample, sequenced in a study of T cell repertoires in cytomegalovirus infection. Antigens for these TCRs are unknown. One entry per CDR3 protein results from TCRdb running MiXCR on the reads. The sample gives 300,000 to 400,000 distinct CDR3 sequences, 20% to 25% of which show up once; about an eighth is in the top ten. Specimen: cultured PBMCs, collected from culture after CMV antigen stimulation. All receptors come from a human donor in good health (CMV status not recorded). Some clones in this sample may be carry-over from other donors' samples. CDR3s include the opening cysteine and the closing phenylalanine or tryptophan. Some rows have no size entry. The others give once, few or many, or a class for an expanded clone.

-,TRBV5-1,TRBJ2-3,CASSLAPGRGADTQYF
many,TRBV7-8,TRBJ1-5,CASSLAGTNQPQHF
-,TRBV7-9,TRBJ2-4,CASSEDRLAKNIQYF
-,TRBV6-2/TRBV6-3,TRBJ2-3,CASSSLFRDTQYF
few,TRBV18,TRBJ2-1,CASSPQGPHEQFF
-,TRBV27,TRBJ2-3,CASSERTSGGITDTQYF
-,TRBV7-2,TRBJ2-7,CASSITGSYEQYF
-,TRBV11-2,TRBJ2-6,CASSSDNSGANVLTF
-,TRBV29-1,TRBJ2-5,CSEQIQGETQYF
many,TRBV7-8,TRBJ2-3,CASSLRGGAPVGRPDTQYF
many,TRBV7-3,TRBJ1-1,CASSLNQATEAFF
-,TRBV30,TRBJ2-5,CAWSSGQETQYF
-,TRBV11-3,TRBJ1-2,CASSHMREGYTF
few,TRBV6-2/TRBV6-3,TRBJ2-7,CASSEPGLARYEQYF
few,TRBV11-2,TRBJ1-2,CASSSRGGGYTF
-,TRBV28,TRBJ2-3,CASTGPSDTQYF
-,TRBV15,TRBJ1-5,CATSRRTGVNQPQHF
-,TRBV6-5,TRBJ2-2,CASRPTLKGSGELFF
many,TRBV29-1,TRBJ2-3,CSVGQKGTDTQYF
-,TRBV20-1,TRBJ2-1,CSARVSGRANEQFF
few,TRBV7-9,TRBJ1-3,CASSSRRLHTIYF
-,TRBV6-2/TRBV6-3,TRBJ1-2,CASSESQGARGYTF
-,TRBV12-3/TRBV12-4,TRBJ2-1,CAVGNGDEQFF
-,TRBV19,TRBJ1-2,CASSLRTVSYGYTF
-,TRBV18,TRBJ2-5,CASSPQQETQYF
many,TRBV7-2,TRBJ2-3,CASSLDSGGTDTQYF
few,TRBV5-1,TRBJ2-3,CASSPDGGLTDTQYF
many,TRBV7-2,TRBJ2-3,CASSLDSPPDTQYF
-,TRBV6-1,TRBJ2-2,CAGRLAGGSGELFF
-,TRBV6-2/TRBV6-3,TRBJ2-7,CASSTTSFGYEQYF
-,TRBV6-2/TRBV6-3,TRBJ1-5,CASSKWTGNSNQPQHF
-,TRBV19,TRBJ1-5,CASSSTRTGQPQHF
-,TRBV5-1,TRBJ2-3,CASSLADTRGRSGTDTQYF
many,TRBV12-3/TRBV12-4,TRBJ2-5,CASSLAGTETQYF
few,TRBV19,TRBJ1-4,CASQPGQGEKLFF
few,TRBV11-3,TRBJ1-1,CASSQRGGFTEAFF
few,TRBV6-2/TRBV6-3,TRBJ2-6,CASSYDLIGANVLTF
-,TRBV11-2,TRBJ1-4,CASSSQGTTNEKLFF
-,TRBV19,TRBJ2-3,CASNTWGQSDTQYF
few,TRBV15,TRBJ2-7,CATSRDRGTDEQYF
many,TRBV6-2/TRBV6-3,TRBJ2-5,CASSYSDSQETQYF
few,TRBV29-1,TRBJ1-1,CSVGARGNTEAFF
few,TRBV7-8,TRBJ2-3,CASCERAVGTDTQYF
few,TRBV4-3,TRBJ1-6,CASSRQNYNSPLHF
few,TRBV29-1,TRBJ2-2,CSVSQGESTGELFF
-,TRBV29-1,TRBJ2-1,CSVASGSSYNEQFF
-,TRBV7-9,TRBJ1-3,CASSLTDITSGNTIYF
-,TRBV5-6,TRBJ2-5,CASSKGLAGQETQYF
few,TRBV6-5,TRBJ2-1,CASSYQSVDEQFF
-,TRBV7-2,TRBJ2-7,CASSSDGLAGSYEQYF